The 5 T cell receptor beta chains below come from one sample, sequenced in a study of T cells in Graves' hyperthyroidism and ophthalmopathy. The source material, RNA transcripts, was used to amplify TCR beta CDR3 regions. RT-PCR in the first round (using the HTBI primer set) targeted the TCR CDR3. MiXCR, applied by TCRdb to the multiplex PCR reads, yields one record per CDR3 protein. The sample contains approximately 590,000 distinct CDR3 sequences, approximately 14% of which appear only once. Sequenced sample: blood. These receptors all come from a woman aged 25 to 39 with Graves' hyperthyroidism.

This clonotype was recorded at least ten times. V usage is TRBV7-2 and J usage is TRBJ1-2; D unclear. The CDR3 covers 12 residues. Germline V gene data show CDR1 as SGHTA and CDR2 as FQGNSA. The V end was cut by 4 bases, the J end by 4 bases, with 7 bases between. In nucleotides, the CDR3 is TGTGCCAGCAGCTCCGGGGTCTATGGCTACACCTTC. It encodes CASSSGVYGYTF.

This clonotype has a count of ten or more. The chain recombines TRBV30 with TRBJ2-3; 10 positions agree with TRBD2. The germline CDR1 and CDR2 sequences are GTSNPN and SVGIG (reference sequence). The CDR3 contains 13 residues. After removal of 4 bases from V and 6 bases from J, the junction contained 4 bases not matched to a gene. The CDR3 DNA is TGTGCCTGGACTAGCGGGAGAATGGATACGCAGTATTTT. It translates to CAWTSGRMDTQYF.

In nucleotides, the CDR3 is TGCGCCAGCGGGGGGGCGAGAGGCTCCTACAATGAGCAGTTCTTC. This codes for CASGGARGSYNEQFF. This chain uses TRBV5-1 with TRBJ2-1, with D possibly being TRBD2 (7 bases). From germline, CDR1 is SGHRS and CDR2 YFSETQ. V was cut by 7 bases and J by 0 bases, with 14 bases left in between. The CDR3 totals 15 residues.

With respect to this clonotype: A much larger clone differs by one base, so this may be a read error. The CDR3 DNA follows: TGTGCCAGCAGCAGACTGACTAGCGGAGGCACAGGTACGCAGTATTTT. Translated, it gives CASSRLTSGGTGTQYF. This chain joins TRBV11-2 and TRBJ2-3; 9 bases align to TRBD2. The CDR3 contains 16 residues. CDR1 is SGHAT, CDR2 FQNNGV, per germline.

This chain connects TRBV7-6 to TRBJ2-2; D gene unclear. Per the germline V gene, CDR1 is SGHVS and CDR2 is FNYEAQ. V gave up 5 bases and J gave up 4 bases, with 20 bases separating them. This CDR3 has 17 residues. The DNA for the CDR3 is TGTGCCAGCAGCCCGCCTCCCTTTACCTCGGGCACCGGGGAGCTGTTTTTT. Protein sequence: CASSPPPFTSGTGELFF.